Each of the 9 T cell receptor beta chains below was sequenced from the same sample in a study of tumor-infiltrating lymphocytes in primary liver carcinoma. The approximately 20-31 mg bulk tissue piece was not sorted before simultaneous RNA and DNA extraction. Total RNA (roughly 550 ng) served as template for TCR beta cDNA synthesis primed by a constant-region primer. ARM-PCR, slightly modified, supplied the TCR beta libraries through three nested multiplex PCR rounds. For approximately 9 cycles apiece, the opening two PCR rounds ran with TRBV1-TRBV30 forward primers and a C-beta reverse primer. MiXCR, run by TCRdb on the multiplex PCR reads, gives a single entry per CDR3 protein. The sample carries about 100,000 distinct CDR3 sequences, around two thirds recorded once. Sequenced sample: liver tumor tissue from sampling region 2. As to subset: tumor region T2, inferior pole. These receptor sequences come from a woman aged 55 to 70 with primary liver carcinoma and hepatitis B virus infection.

A note on this clonotype: A single base separates this from a much larger clone, so it may be a read error. The CDR3 region is CVSSSSGSVREQFF. For the CDR3, the DNA is TGTGTCAGCAGTTCTAGCGGGAGTGTAAGGGAGCAGTTCTTC. The chain employs TRBV12-3 or TRBV12-4 and TRBJ2-1; TRBD2 aligns across 10 bases. The CDR3 is 14 amino acids.

As regards this clonotype: A read error is likely, as this CDR3 ends without the conserved phenylalanine or tryptophan. This rearrangement joins TRBV12-3 or TRBV12-4 to TRBJ2-5; TRBD2 matches 9 bases. After removal of 10 bases from V and 1 base from J, the junction contained 13 bases not matched to a gene. This CDR3 contains 16 residues. CDR3 sequence reads: CATRALLAGSQETQYL. For the CDR3, the DNA is TGTGCCACCAGGGCACTGCTAGCGGGATCCCAAGAGACCCAGTACTTA.

Remarks on this clonotype: Germline and junction disagree at one end, which may indicate a read error. This rearrangement joins TRBV30 to TRBJ2-1; a weak D match, TRBD2 (5 bases). The CDR3 has 14 residues. Looked up from germline, CDR1 is GTSNPN and CDR2 is SVGIG (reference sequence). In DNA, the CDR3 is TGTGCCTGGAGTATGGGGAGTTCTTACAATGAGCACTTCTTC. Amino acids: CAWSMGSSYNEHFF.

This clonotype was seen more than once but under ten times. This sequence may be a read error, since a much larger clone differs from it by one base. The chain uses TRBV7-9 and TRBJ2-5, with 9 bases that match TRBD1. The CDR3 contains 16 residues. The germline V gene encodes CDR1 SEHNR and CDR2 FQNEAQ (reference sequence). CDR3 in DNA: TGTGCCGGCAGCTTGACAGGGGGTTGGGACCAAGAGACCCAGTACTTC. Encoded protein: CAGSLTGGWDQETQYF.

As concerns this clonotype: One end of the junction is discordant with germline, which a read error may explain. V is TRBV5-1 and J is TRBJ2-2, with TRBD2 matching 8 bases. The CDR3 is made up of 16 amino acids. Looked up from germline, CDR1 is SGHRS and CDR2 is YFSETQ. CDR3 loop: CASSPGGRTNTWELFF. CDR3 in DNA: TGCGCCAGCAGTCCGGGAGGGAGAACGAACACCTGGGAGCTGTTTTTT.

This chain connects TRBV29-1 to TRBJ2-1; 10 nucleotides align to TRBD2. Germline CDR1 and CDR2: SQVTM and ANQGSEA. The CDR3 has 15 amino acids. V trimming: 2 bases; J trimming: 13 bases; junction bases outside the gene matches: 14. The CDR3 DNA is TGCAGCGTTGAACGGCTAGCGGGAGAGGATATTGAACAGTTCTTC. This codes for CSVERLAGEDIEQFF.

Regarding this clonotype: A read error may be the cause here, since a much bigger clone is one base away. J is TRBJ2-6 and V is TRBV12-3 or TRBV12-4; 8 bases are a match to TRBD2. CDR3 length: 18 residues. CDR3 protein: CASRGGREDFSGAKVLTF. CDR3 nucleotides: TGTGCCAGCCGGGGAGGGCGGGAGGATTTCTCTGGGGCCAAGGTCCTGACTTTC.

About this clonotype: The conserved phenylalanine or tryptophan normally closing the CDR3 is absent here, so this likely arose from a read error. V usage is TRBV11-2 and J usage is TRBJ2-7, with TRBD1 matching over 7 bases. V shed 11 bases, J shed 2 bases, and the junction held 12 bases outside the gene matches. This CDR3 spans 14 amino acids. Germline V gene sequence: CDR1 SGHAT, CDR2 FQNNGV. CDR3 sequence reads: CACGLIQGTYEQYI. CDR3 DNA sequence: TGTGCCTGCGGCTTAATACAGGGGACCTACGAGCAGTACATC.

This clonotype was seen at least ten times. The chain couples TRBV12-3 or TRBV12-4 to TRBJ2-4, with TRBD2 as a possible D gene (6 bases). The CDR3 loop spans 15 amino acids. Trimming removed 5 bases from V and 9 bases from J, with 20 bases in between. The CDR3 here is CASSHSGQRAGIQYF. The CDR3 DNA sequence: TGTGCCAGCAGTCATTCGGGCCAGCGGGCGGGCATTCAGTACTTC.